This T cell receptor (beta chain) was identified in a study of blood T cell repertoires in COVID-19. Study overall: Acute and convalescent COVID-19 samples came from the United States, Italy and Spain. In each case, the material was cDNA or gDNA derived from T cells, B-cell-depleted T cells, or PBMCs.

The germline gives CDR1 MGHDK, CDR2 SYGVNS. The length of the CDR3 is 14 residues. Trimming cost V 5 bases and J 1 base, with 11 bases left between them. Authors' processing steps: Amplification from reference gene primers served as the basis for estimated nucleated cell counts. Assay: immunoSEQ multiplex PCR; the TCRdb copy retains only in-frame clones and omits some. V, J and clone size derive from that table, while D and trimming were established from the DNA sequence. The table lists approximately 260,000 clones, just under 90% of them singletons, with 3.7% in the top ten. The chain is built from TRBV25-1 and TRBJ1-1; D might be TRBD1 (6 bases). Sequenced: peripheral blood. This TCR came from a woman aged 35 to 49 with acute or convalescent COVID-19. DNA of the CDR3: TGTGCCAGCAGTTCGCACAGGGAGAACACTGAAGCTTTCTTT. Translated: CASSSHRENTEAFF.